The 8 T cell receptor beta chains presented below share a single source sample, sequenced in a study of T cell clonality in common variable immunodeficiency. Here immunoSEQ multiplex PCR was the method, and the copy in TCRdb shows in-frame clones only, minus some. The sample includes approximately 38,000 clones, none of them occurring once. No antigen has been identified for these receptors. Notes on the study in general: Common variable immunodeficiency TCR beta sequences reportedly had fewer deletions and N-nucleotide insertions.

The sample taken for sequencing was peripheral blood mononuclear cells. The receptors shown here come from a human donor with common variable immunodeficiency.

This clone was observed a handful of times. CDR3 region: CASSENRGNQPQHF. The part of the CDR3 DNA that was read is TGTGCCAGCAGTGAAAACAGGGGAAATCAGCCC. The gene calls are TRBV2 and TRBJ1-5, with 7 bases matching TRBD1. The read stops 3 residues short of the end of the CDR3; the missing end is completed from the germline J gene. This CDR3 comprises 14 residues. V dropped 2 bases and J dropped 4; count of bases not matched to a gene: 2. Per germline, CDR1 SNHLY and CDR2 FYNNEI.

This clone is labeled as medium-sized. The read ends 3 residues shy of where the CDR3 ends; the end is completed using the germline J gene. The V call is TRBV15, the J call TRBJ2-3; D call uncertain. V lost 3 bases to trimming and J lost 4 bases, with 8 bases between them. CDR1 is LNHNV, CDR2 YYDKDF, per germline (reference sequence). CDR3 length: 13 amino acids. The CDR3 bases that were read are TGTGCCACCAGCAGCCCCCCATCAGATACG. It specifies CATSSPPSDT. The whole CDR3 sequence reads CATSSPPSDTQYF.

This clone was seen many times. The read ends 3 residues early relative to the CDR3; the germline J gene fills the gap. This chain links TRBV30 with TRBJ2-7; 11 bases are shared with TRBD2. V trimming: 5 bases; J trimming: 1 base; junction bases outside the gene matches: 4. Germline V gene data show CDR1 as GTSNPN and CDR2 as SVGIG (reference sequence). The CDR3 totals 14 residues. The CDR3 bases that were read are TGTGCCTGGGAACTAGCGGGAGCGTCCTACGAG. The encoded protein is CAWELAGASYE. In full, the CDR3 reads CAWELAGASYEQYF.

The CDR3 reads CASSLDGGGYYEQYF. The CDR3 bases that were read are TGTGCCAGCAGCTTAGATGGCGGGGGTTACTACGAG. The chain recombines TRBV11-2 with TRBJ2-7; 7 bases map to TRBD2. The sequence runs out 3 residues before the end of the CDR3; the remainder is reconstructed from the germline J gene. The J segment lost 3 bases and the V segment lost 0 bases, leaving 5 bases of the junction unmatched. Germline values: CDR1 SGHAT, CDR2 FQNNGV. The CDR3 spans 15 residues.

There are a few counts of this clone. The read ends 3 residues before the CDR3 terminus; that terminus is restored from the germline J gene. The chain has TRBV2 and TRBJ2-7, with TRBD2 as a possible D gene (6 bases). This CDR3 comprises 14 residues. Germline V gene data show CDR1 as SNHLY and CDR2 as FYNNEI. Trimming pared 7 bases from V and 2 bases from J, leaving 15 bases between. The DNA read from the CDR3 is TGTGCCAGCATCCCCGGGACTGGGGCCTACGAG. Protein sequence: CASIPGTGAYE. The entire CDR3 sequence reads CASIPGTGAYEQYF.

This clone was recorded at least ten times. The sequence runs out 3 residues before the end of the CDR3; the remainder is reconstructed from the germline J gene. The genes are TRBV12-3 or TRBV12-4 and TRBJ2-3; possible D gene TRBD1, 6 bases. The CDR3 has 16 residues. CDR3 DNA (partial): TGTGCCAGCAGGCCTAGTCTAGGAGACAGGAGCGGTGCG. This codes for CASRPSLGDRSGA. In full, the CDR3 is CASRPSLGDRSGAQYF.

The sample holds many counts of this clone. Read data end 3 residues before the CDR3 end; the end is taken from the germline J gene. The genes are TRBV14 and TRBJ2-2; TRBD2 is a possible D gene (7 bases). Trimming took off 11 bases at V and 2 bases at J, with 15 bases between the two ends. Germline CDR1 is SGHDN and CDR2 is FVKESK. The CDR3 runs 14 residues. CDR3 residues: CAGGGWLNTGELFF. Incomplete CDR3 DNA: TGTGCCGGGGGGGGCTGGCTAAACACCGGGGAG. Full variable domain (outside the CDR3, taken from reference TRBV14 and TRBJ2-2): EAGVTQFPSHSVIEKGQTVTLRCDPISGHDNLYWYRRVMGKEIKFLLHFVKESKQDESGMPNNRFLAERTGGTYSTLKVQPAELEDSGVYFCAGGGWLNTGELFFGEGSRLTVL.

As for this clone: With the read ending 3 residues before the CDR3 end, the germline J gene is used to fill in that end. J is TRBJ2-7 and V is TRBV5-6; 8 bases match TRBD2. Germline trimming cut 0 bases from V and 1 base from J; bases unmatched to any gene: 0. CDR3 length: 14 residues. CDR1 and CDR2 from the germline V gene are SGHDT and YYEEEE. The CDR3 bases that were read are TGTGCCAGCAGCTTGGTAGCGGGGTCCTACGAG. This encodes CASSLVAGSYE. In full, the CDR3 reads CASSLVAGSYEQYF.